These 6 T cell receptor beta chains were all obtained from the same sample, sequenced in a study of cytomegalovirus exposure and HLA in healthy donors. The PCR contained 60 Vbeta and 13 Jbeta primers. Measured with immunoSEQ multiplex PCR; TCRdb has only the in-frame clones, and not every one. The sample has about 140,000 clones; about 80% are singletons. The source material was PBMCs. These receptors all come from a male donor in good health and CMV-seropositive.

In regard to this clone: One end of the junction fails to match germline, which may point to a read error. V is TRBV7-9 and J is TRBJ1-2; D is unresolved. Germline V CDR1 and CDR2: SEHNR, FQNEAQ (reference sequence). The CDR3 extends over 14 amino acids. The CDR3 DNA reads TGTGCCAGCAGCTTACAAGCGACTAACTATGGCTACCCCTTC. Residues: CASSLQATNYGYPF.

This clone was detected only a few times. The rearrangement uses TRBV4-1 and TRBJ2-1, with 11 bases matching TRBD2. Germline CDR1 MGHRA, CDR2 YSYEKL. J lost 5 bases, V lost 3 bases, and 15 bases had no gene match. The CDR3 extends over 19 amino acids. The CDR3, as DNA: TGCGCCAGCAGCCAGCCGGGACTAGCGGCTCTCAGCACCCACAATGAGCAGTTCTTC. Protein sequence: CASSQPGLAALSTHNEQFF.

This rearrangement joins TRBV5-1 to TRBJ1-4, with TRBD1 as a possible D gene (5 bases). The CDR3 has 16 residues. Germline V gene sequence: CDR1 SGHRS, CDR2 YFSETQ. V lost 1 base to trimming and J lost 0 bases, with 10 bases between them. CDR3 protein: CASSLLGTATNEKLFF. The CDR3 nucleotides are TGCGCCAGCAGCTTGCTGGGGACTGCAACTAATGAAAAACTGTTTTTT.

The chain carries TRBV9 and TRBJ1-6; tentatively, D is TRBD1 (5 bases). The ends were cut back, 4 bases at V and 7 bases at J, with 15 bases in the middle. The CDR3 has 15 amino acids. Germline CDR1 reads SGDLS; CDR2 reads YYNGEE. This chain's CDR3 is CASSITGADNSPLHF. DNA of the CDR3: TGTGCCAGCAGCATAACAGGTGCAGACAATTCACCCCTCCACTTT. Complete variable domain (other parts from reference TRBV9 and TRBJ1-6): DSGVTQTPKHLITATGQRVTLRCSPRSGDLSVYWYQQSLDQGLQFLIQYYNGEERAKGNILERFSAQQFPDLHSELNLSSLELGDSALYFCASSITGADNSPLHFGNGTRLTVT.

The chain uses TRBV11-2 and TRBJ2-3; TRBD1 matches at 9 bases. Per germline, CDR1 SGHAT and CDR2 FQNNGV. The CDR3 has 15 residues. The V and J ends lost 5 bases and 0 bases, in that order; junction bases with no gene match: 3. The CDR3 coding sequence is TGTGCCAGCAGCGCAGGGACAGGGAGCACAGATACGCAGTATTTT. Protein product: CASSAGTGSTDTQYF.

The sample holds one count of this clone. As DNA, the CDR3 is TGTGCCAGCATTGGGACTAGCGGGAGGATCGGGAACGAGCAGTACTTC. Translating gives CASIGTSGRIGNEQYF. The chain links TRBV2 to TRBJ2-7; 15 positions match TRBD2. From germline, CDR1 is SNHLY and CDR2 FYNNEI. This CDR3 spans 16 amino acids. V shed 7 bases, J shed 5 bases, and the junction held 9 bases outside the gene matches.